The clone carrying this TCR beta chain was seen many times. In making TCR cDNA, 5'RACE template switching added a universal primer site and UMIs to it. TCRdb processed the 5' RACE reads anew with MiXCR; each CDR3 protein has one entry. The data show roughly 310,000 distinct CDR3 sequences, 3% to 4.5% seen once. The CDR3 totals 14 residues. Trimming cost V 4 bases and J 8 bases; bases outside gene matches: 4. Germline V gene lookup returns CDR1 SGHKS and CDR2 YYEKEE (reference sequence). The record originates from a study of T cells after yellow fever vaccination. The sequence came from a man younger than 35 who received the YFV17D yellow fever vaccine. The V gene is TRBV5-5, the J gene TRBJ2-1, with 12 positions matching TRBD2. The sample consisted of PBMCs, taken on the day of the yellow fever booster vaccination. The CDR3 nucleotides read TGTGCCAGCAGCGGACTAGCGGGGATTTATGAGCAGTTCTTC. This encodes CASSGLAGIYEQFF.